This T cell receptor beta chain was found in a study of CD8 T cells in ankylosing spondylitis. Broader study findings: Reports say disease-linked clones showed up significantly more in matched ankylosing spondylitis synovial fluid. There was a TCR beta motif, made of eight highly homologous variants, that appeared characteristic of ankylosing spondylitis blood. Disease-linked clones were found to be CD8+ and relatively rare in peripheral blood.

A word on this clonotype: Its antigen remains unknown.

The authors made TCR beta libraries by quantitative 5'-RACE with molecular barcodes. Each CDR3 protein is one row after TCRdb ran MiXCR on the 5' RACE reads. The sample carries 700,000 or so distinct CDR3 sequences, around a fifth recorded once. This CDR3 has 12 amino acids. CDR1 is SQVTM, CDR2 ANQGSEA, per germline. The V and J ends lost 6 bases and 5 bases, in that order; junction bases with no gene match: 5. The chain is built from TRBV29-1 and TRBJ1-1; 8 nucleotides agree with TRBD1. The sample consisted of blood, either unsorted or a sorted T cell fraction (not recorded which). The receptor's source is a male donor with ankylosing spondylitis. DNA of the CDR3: TGCAGCGTAAGACAGGGGTGGACTGAAGCTTTCTTT. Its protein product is CSVRQGWTEAFF.